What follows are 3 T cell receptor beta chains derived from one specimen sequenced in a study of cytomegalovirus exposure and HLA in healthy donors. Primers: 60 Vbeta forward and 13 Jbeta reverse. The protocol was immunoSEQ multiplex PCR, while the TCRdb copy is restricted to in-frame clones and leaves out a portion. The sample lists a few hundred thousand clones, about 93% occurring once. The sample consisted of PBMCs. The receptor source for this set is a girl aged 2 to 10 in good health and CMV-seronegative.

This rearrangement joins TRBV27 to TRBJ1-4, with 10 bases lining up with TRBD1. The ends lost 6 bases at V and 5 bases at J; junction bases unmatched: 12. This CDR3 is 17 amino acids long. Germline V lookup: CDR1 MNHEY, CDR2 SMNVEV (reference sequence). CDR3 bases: TGTGCCAGCAGGCGGGACAGGGGATTTGGGGAAAATGAAAAACTGTTTTTT. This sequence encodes CASRRDRGFGENEKLFF. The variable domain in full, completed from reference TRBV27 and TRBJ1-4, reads EAQVTQNPRYLITVTGKKLTVTCSQNMNHEYMSWYRQDPGLGLRQIYYSMNVEVTDKGDVPEGYKVSRKEKRNFPLILESPSPNQTSLYFCASRRDRGFGENEKLFFGSGTQLSVL.

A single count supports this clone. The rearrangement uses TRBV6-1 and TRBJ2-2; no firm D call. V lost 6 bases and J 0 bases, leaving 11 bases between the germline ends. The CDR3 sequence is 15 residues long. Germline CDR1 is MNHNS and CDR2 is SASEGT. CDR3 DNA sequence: TGTGCCAGCAGCCTATCAACCCCGAACACCGGGGAGCTGTTTTTT. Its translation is CASSLSTPNTGELFF.

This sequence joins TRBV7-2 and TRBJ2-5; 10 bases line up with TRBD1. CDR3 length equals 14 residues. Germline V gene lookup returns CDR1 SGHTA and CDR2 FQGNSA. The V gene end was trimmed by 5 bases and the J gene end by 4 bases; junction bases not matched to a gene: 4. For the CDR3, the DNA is TGTGCCAGCAGCCGGACAGGGGGTGGAGAGACCCAGTACTTC. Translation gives CASSRTGGGETQYF.